This T cell receptor (beta chain) came from a study of prognosis after radiotherapy for stage I lung cancer (TCRdb year 2021). About the full investigation: Between early 2018 and early 2019, 20 or so patients with stage I NSCLC were enrolled in Nanjing, China. Newly diagnosed primary stage I lung tumors were present in about 13 patients, and oligometastatic NSCLC after surgical resection of the primary tumor was present in four or five patients. Every patient was regarded as medically inoperable, because of comorbidities in some 12 cases and refusal of surgery in more than 5 cases. The cohort comprised roughly 13 men and five or six women with a median age of around 73 years, ranging from roughly 53 to 84 years. On tumor histology, twelve patients had adenocarcinoma and several had squamous cell carcinoma. SBRT was given in 3 to 5 fractions with a biologically effective dose of at least 100 Gy, using image-guided IMRT or VMAT. Concurrent therapy was not administered to any patient alongside SBRT. Four of the 19 patients developed distant metastases after SBRT, at a median of around 7 months; the other 15 showed no significant progression. The study profiled peripheral blood TCR beta repertoires from stage I NSCLC patients before and after stereotactic body radiotherapy and related them to distant failure. For each of the 20 or so patients, one blood sample was taken before SBRT and one after, so the study sequenced about 38 samples in total. What the work shows at the level of the full study, not this receptor alone: A decrease in unique TCR clone counts was observed after SBRT (median approximately 10,000 before versus around 6,200 after; Wilcoxon paired P=0.011). The small cohort and short follow-up limited the study, so independent validation of the findings is needed. Differences by metastasis status were reportedly seen in TRBV and TRBJ usage frequencies, involving two V genes at baseline and, after SBRT, several V genes and two J genes. Tumor specificity of expanded TCR clones was not determined. All reported P values were unadjusted for multiple comparisons. Post-SBRT Shannon entropy and its change from baseline were lower in patients who developed distant metastases; baseline Shannon entropy was not associated with metastases.

A remark on this clonotype: Its antigen target is currently unknown. Base qualities are not recorded, but no much larger clone differs from it by a single base.

V and J are trimmed by 0 bases and 2 bases, and the gene matches miss 5 bases of the junction. The CDR3 starts with the cysteine, ends with the phenylalanine, and has 17 residues. The read is trimmed to its CDR3 DNA, 51 bases read in frame from base 1. Based on the germline V gene, the CDR1 and CDR2 sequences are SGDLS and YYNGEE. The TCR beta CDR3 region was amplified from genomic DNA by two rounds of multiplex PCR. The first PCR round used primers specific to each TRBV and TRBJ gene, with sequences filed in Chinese patent CN105087789A. Universal primers were used in the second PCR round. The Roche High Pure PCR Template Preparation Kit was used to extract genomic DNA from frozen PBMCs. Paired-end sequencing with 151 bp reads was performed on the libraries using an Illumina HiSeq 3000. Regarding the original processing steps: CutAdapt was used to discard raw reads that did not contain the multiplex PCR primer sequences. Using PEAR, the high-quality paired reads were merged into contigs. By alignment to reference sequences, MiXCR assigned TRB V, D and J gene segments to each contig. To remove sequencing errors, CDR3 sequences were clustered according to base quality and sequence similarity. Diversity was calculated as Shannon entropy divided by the natural log of the number of productive TCR sequences. One minus Shannon entropy divided by the natural log of the number of unique clonotypes was used as the definition of clonality. Using the Youden index from ROC curves, the researchers picked the repertoire-metric cut-offs for progression-free survival, and all analyses were carried out in R 3.5.3. The public reads were quality trimmed at Q25 with fastp and then assembled into clones with MiXCR by TCRdb, keeping productive beta chains. A single entry per CDR3 protein holds the most common genes and DNA from its merged rows. These V and J calls rely on TCRdb rather than the paper's analysis. The sample table holds 9,500 to 15,000 distinct CDR3 sequences, of which 45% to 60% were seen once. Around 20% of the sample belongs to the ten largest clones.

No patient had a history of other malignancies or prior chemotherapy or radiotherapy, and all had node-negative disease on CT and PET/CT. At each of two time points, around 6.1 milliliters of peripheral venous blood were collected into EDTA tubes. Ficoll-Paque Plus density-gradient centrifugation was used to isolate PBMCs. Immediately after collection, samples were stored at -80 degrees C until analysis. Material: PBMCs, obtained before or after stereotactic body radiation therapy (not recorded which). The chain uses TRBV9 and TRBJ2-3; the junction holds 11 bases that match TRBD2. This receptor was identified in a donor aged 50 or older with non-small cell lung cancer. The DNA reads as follows: TGTGCCAGCAGCGTAGGAGGGACTAGCGGAAACACAGATACGCAGTATTTT. This yields the protein CASSVGGTSGNTDTQYF.